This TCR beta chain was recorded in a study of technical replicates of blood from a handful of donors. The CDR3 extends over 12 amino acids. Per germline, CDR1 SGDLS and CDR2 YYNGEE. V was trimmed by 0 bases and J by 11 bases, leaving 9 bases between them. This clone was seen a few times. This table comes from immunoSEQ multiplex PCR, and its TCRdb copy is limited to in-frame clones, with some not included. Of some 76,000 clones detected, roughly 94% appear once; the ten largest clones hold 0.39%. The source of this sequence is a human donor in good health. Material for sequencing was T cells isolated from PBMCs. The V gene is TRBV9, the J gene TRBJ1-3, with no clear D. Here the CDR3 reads CASSVDSIPIYF. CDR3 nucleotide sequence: TGTGCCAGCAGCGTAGATAGCATTCCCATATATTTT.